Listed below are T cell receptor beta chains from one sample, sequenced in a study of OX40 agonist ivuxolimab in advanced cancers. Libraries were prepared by immunoSEQ multiplex PCR; TCRdb keeps only in-frame clonotypes and omits some of them. This sample has some 83,000 clones; about 86% occur once, and the top ten carry around 6.3%. This specimen consisted of CD4+ or CD8+ T cells sorted from blood, obtained in a trial of the OX40 agonist ivuxolimab. These receptor sequences come from an adult with an advanced solid tumor such as melanoma, head and neck, liver or kidney cancer. Both conserved end residues are part of each CDR3. The D gene is left open where the match is weak. A clone size is listed for some rows: how often the clone was seen (once, few, many), or a class if it is expanded.

DNA: TGTGCCAGCAGCTTAGCCACAAAAGAGACCCAGTACTTC; CDR3: CASSLATKETQYF; J: TRBJ2-5; size: -; V: TRBV7-2; D: -
DNA: TGTGCCAGCAGCTTTTCTGGGAGTACCTACAATGAGCAGTTCTTC; CDR3: CASSFSGSTYNEQFF; J: TRBJ2-1; size: -; V: TRBV11-2; D: -
DNA: TGTGCCAGCAGCCACGGACTAGCGGGGTTCACAGATACGCAGTATTTT; CDR3: CASSHGLAGFTDTQYF; J: TRBJ2-3; size: -; V: TRBV7-9; D: TRBD2
DNA: TGTGCCAGCAGCTTGACAGAGGAGACCCAGTACTTC; CDR3: CASSLTEETQYF; J: TRBJ2-5; size: once; V: TRBV5-6; D: -
DNA: TGTGCCAGCAGCGAGAGGGGGTTAAATGAGCAGTTCTTC; CDR3: CASSERGLNEQFF; J: TRBJ2-1; size: once; V: TRBV9; D: -
DNA: TGTGCCAGCTCACCTACGACAGGGAACACTGAAGCTTTCTTT; CDR3: CASSPTTGNTEAFF; J: TRBJ1-1; size: -; V: TRBV18; D: -
DNA: TGTGCCAGCTCACCTCGGGGACAGGGGGCAACCTACGAGCAGTACTTC; CDR3: CASSPRGQGATYEQYF; J: TRBJ2-7; size: -; V: TRBV18; D: TRBD1
DNA: TGCGCCAGCAGCCAGGGAAGGGGGCTAAACAATGAGCAGTTCTTC; CDR3: CASSQGRGLNNEQFF; J: TRBJ2-1; size: -; V: TRBV4-1; D: TRBD1
DNA: TGTGCCAGCAGTTACTTGGCAGGGGACGCCGGGGAGCTGTTTTTT; CDR3: CASSYLAGDAGELFF; J: TRBJ2-2; size: -; V: TRBV6-6; D: -
DNA: TGTGCCAGCAGTTTCGACGGATACAATCAGCCCCAGCATTTT; CDR3: CASSFDGYNQPQHF; J: TRBJ1-5; size: -; V: TRBV27; D: -
DNA: TGTGCCACCAGCAGAGATAAAACTCGCGGGAGATACAATGAGCAGTTCTTC; CDR3: CATSRDKTRGRYNEQFF; J: TRBJ2-1; size: -; V: TRBV15; D: TRBD2
DNA: TGTGCCGCCACCACTGTCCGCAGGTCTGGGGCCAACGTCCTGACTTTC; CDR3: CAATTVRRSGANVLTF; J: TRBJ2-6; size: -; V: TRBV5-4; D: -
DNA: TGTGCCAGCAGCGCCCGCCCCGATCAGCCCCAGCATTTT; CDR3: CASSARPDQPQHF; J: TRBJ1-5; size: -; V: TRBV9; D: -
DNA: TGTGCCAGCAGTGAAAACTGGGGGGGCCCCTCTGGAAACACCATATATTTT; CDR3: CASSENWGGPSGNTIYF; J: TRBJ1-3; size: -; V: TRBV6-1; D: -
DNA: TGTGCCAGCAGTTACTCGGGACACGTAACCTTC; CDR3: CASSYSGHVTF; J: TRBJ2-7; size: few; V: TRBV6-5; D: -
DNA: TGTGCCAGCAGCTTAGACGTGGGCTATGGCTACACCTTC; CDR3: CASSLDVGYGYTF; J: TRBJ1-2; size: -; V: TRBV7-6; D: -
DNA: TGTGCCAGCTCCCACTTACCATGGACAGGGCCAACCAATCAGCCCCAGCATTTT; CDR3: CASSHLPWTGPTNQPQHF; J: TRBJ1-5; size: -; V: TRBV18; D: TRBD1
DNA: TGTGCCAGCAGTGGTACCAGATGGGAGACCCAGTACTTC; CDR3: CASSGTRWETQYF; J: TRBJ2-5; size: -; V: TRBV27; D: -
DNA: TGTGCCAGCAGCCAGGGACTAGCTGTCTACGAGCAGTACTTC; CDR3: CASSQGLAVYEQYF; J: TRBJ2-7; size: -; V: TRBV5-4; D: TRBD2
DNA: TGTGCCAGCAGCCCGGTTGAATGGAACACTGAAGCTTTCTTT; CDR3: CASSPVEWNTEAFF; J: TRBJ1-1; size: -; V: TRBV14; D: -
DNA: TGTGCCAGCAGCTGGGGGCTGGCTGGAAACACCATATATTTT; CDR3: CASSWGLAGNTIYF; J: TRBJ1-3; size: -; V: TRBV7-2; D: -
DNA: TGTGCCAGCACCACGCGACAGGGGCGGAACGAGCAGTACTTC; CDR3: CASTTRQGRNEQYF; J: TRBJ2-7; size: -; V: TRBV9; D: TRBD1
DNA: TGTGCCAGCAGCGTAGTGACGGACAGGCCGGCTTTCTTT; CDR3: CASSVVTDRPAFF; J: TRBJ1-1; size: once; V: TRBV9; D: TRBD1
DNA: TGTGCCAGCAGTAGATTTTTAAACAATGAGCAGTTCTTC; CDR3: CASSRFLNNEQFF; J: TRBJ2-1; size: once; V: TRBV6-5; D: -
DNA: TGTGCCAGTAGGGCCCCGGGGGCTAGCACTGAAGCTTTCTTT; CDR3: CASRAPGASTEAFF; J: TRBJ1-1; size: -; V: TRBV19; D: -
DNA: TGTGCCAAGGGGGATGAAAAACTGTTTTTT; CDR3: CAKGDEKLFF; J: TRBJ1-4; size: -; V: TRBV19; D: -
DNA: TGTGCCAGCAGCCCGCGGACAGCAAGCTCTGGGGCCAACGTCCTGACTTTC; CDR3: CASSPRTASSGANVLTF; J: TRBJ2-6; size: few; V: TRBV7-2; D: -
DNA: TGTGCCAGCAGTTTACAGGGGACGGTTGGCTACACCTTC; CDR3: CASSLQGTVGYTF; J: TRBJ1-2; size: -; V: TRBV6-5; D: TRBD1
DNA: TGTGCCAGCAGCTTCACGGTAGCGGGATCGAATGAGCAGTTCTTC; CDR3: CASSFTVAGSNEQFF; J: TRBJ2-1; size: -; V: TRBV7-2; D: TRBD2
DNA: TGTGCCAGCAGCCAAGGTACAGGGAAGGGACTCGGCGAGCAGTACTTC; CDR3: CASSQGTGKGLGEQYF; J: TRBJ2-7; size: -; V: TRBV14; D: -
DNA: TGTGCCAGCAGTCCCCAGGACAGGAACACCGGGGAGCTGTTTTTT; CDR3: CASSPQDRNTGELFF; J: TRBJ2-2; size: -; V: TRBV27; D: -
DNA: TGTGCCAGCTCACCCAGGGATGAAGGCTACACCTTC; CDR3: CASSPRDEGYTF; J: TRBJ1-2; size: -; V: TRBV18; D: -
DNA: TGTGCCAGCAGCTTCATCCAGCTGAGCTCCTACGAGCAGTACTTC; CDR3: CASSFIQLSSYEQYF; J: TRBJ2-7; size: -; V: TRBV11-2; D: -
DNA: TGTGCCAGTTTACCCCCCCTCCGGTTTCGCAAAGGGACCCAGTACTTC; CDR3: CASLPPLRFRKGTQYF; J: TRBJ2-5; size: few; V: TRBV7-8; D: -
DNA: TGTGCCAGCAGCTCGGGACCTCCGGGAGCAAAACTGTTTTTT; CDR3: CASSSGPPGAKLFF; J: TRBJ1-4; size: -; V: TRBV7-2; D: -
DNA: TGTGCCAGCTCACCCGGGACAGATGTTTTATATGGCTACACCTTC; CDR3: CASSPGTDVLYGYTF; J: TRBJ1-2; size: -; V: TRBV18; D: TRBD1
DNA: TGCGCCAGCAGGCGGTCGGACGGCACCGGGGAGCTGTTTTTT; CDR3: CASRRSDGTGELFF; J: TRBJ2-2; size: -; V: TRBV5-1; D: -
DNA: TGCAGCTCCACGGATGAAGGGGCCTATGGCTACACCTTC; CDR3: CSSTDEGAYGYTF; J: TRBJ1-2; size: once; V: TRBV29-1; D: -
DNA: TGTGCCAGCAGTTACAGGGGGCGGGATGGCTACACCTTC; CDR3: CASSYRGRDGYTF; J: TRBJ1-2; size: once; V: TRBV2; D: TRBD1
DNA: TGTGCCAGCAGCCCGGTCCGCTCAGATACGCAGTATTTT; CDR3: CASSPVRSDTQYF; J: TRBJ2-3; size: -; V: TRBV4-2; D: -
DNA: TGTGCCAGCTCCGGACCAAGGAGAGGCTCCTACAATGAGCAGTTCTTC; CDR3: CASSGPRRGSYNEQFF; J: TRBJ2-1; size: -; V: TRBV16; D: -
DNA: TGTGCCACCAGCAGGGGAGGGGGGGTAGATACGCAGTATTTT; CDR3: CATSRGGGVDTQYF; J: TRBJ2-3; size: -; V: TRBV15; D: -